This T cell receptor (beta chain) was captured by sequencing in a study of identical twins (dated by TCRdb to about 2016). For the study in its entirety: To test whether fetal clonotypes persist, the study used deep sequencing on TCR alpha and beta repertoires from monozygotic twins, unrelated adults of various ages, and cord blood. Replicate twin experiments were performed at different times using different library preparation protocols to rule out contamination.

Libraries came from 5' RACE. TCRdb names Illumina HiSeq 2000 as the instrument used. A universal primer binding site was added through template switching, and the final cDNA carried a unique molecular identifier so that TCR cDNA molecules could be counted accurately. Specific primers in the conserved constant-segment region were used to synthesize first-strand cDNA for the TCR alpha and beta chains. To control for contamination, every cDNA library was double barcoded, receiving both a SMART-Mk sample barcode and Illumina barcodes. TruSeq adapter sequences, together with Illumina sample barcodes, were added in two successive PCR steps. The Illumina HiSeq platform was used with custom primers to sequence TCR alpha and beta cDNA libraries. The original methods were these. Unique molecular identifiers were extracted from raw reads with MiGEC, and CDR3 positions were determined with MiXCR. For each individual, recombination models were inferred using an EM algorithm with the repgenHMM and IGoR tools. Shared clonotypes were analyzed with the tcR package in R, and sharing was normalized by the product of cloneset sizes. To study raw recombination without the effects of thymic and clonal selection, out-of-frame nonproductive sequences were analyzed. The public reads were run again by TCRdb, first through fastp at Q25 and then through MiXCR, and only productive beta chains were kept. Each entry is one CDR3 protein sequence, shown with its most common DNA and genes. In this record, the V and J calls reflect TCRdb's handling and not the investigators' own analysis. The sample has 450,000 or so distinct CDR3 sequences on record, 24% of them singletons. The ten largest clones represent roughly 2.8% of the sample.

The sample holds a few counts of this clonotype. No cognate antigen has been identified for it. Nothing much larger sits one base from this clone, and base qualities are not available. Only healthy Caucasian donors were included. Three pairs of female monozygotic twins, all aged 18 to 29 years, made up the twin cohort. Positive isolation kits from Invitrogen were used to isolate CD4+ and CD8+ T cell populations. CDR1 ENHRY and CDR2 SYGVKD are derived from the germline V gene. Counted from cysteine to phenylalanine, this CDR3 has 13 amino acids. Only the CDR3 region is kept as DNA, spanning 39 bases read in frame from base 1. The V end loses 2 bases and the J end loses 4 bases, and a stretch of 7 bases separates them. General findings and caveats noted by the study authors: Abundant cord blood beta clonotypes had fewer insertions, young adult naive repertoires showed a similar but weaker trend, and memory repertoires showed no such trend. Recombination models systematically underestimated out-of-frame TCR alpha sharing in monozygotic twins but agreed with sharing between unrelated individuals. Because the same donors could not be followed over many years, the conclusions relied on cross-sectional statistical analysis. In beta out-of-frame sequences, excess twin sharing was weaker, because having fewer shared sequences lowered the signal-to-noise ratio. Invariant T cells such as MAIT and iNKT could partly confound zero-insertion analyses, though diverse VJ usage argued against this for most clonotypes. Compared with coincidental sharing between unrelated individuals, out-of-frame TCR alpha sequences shared between twins had an excess of sequences with low generation probability.

This sample also belongs to another study, concerning T cells expressing NK-cell markers. In that second paper, the authors write: Three sorted T-cell subsets (CD3+CD56+NKG2C+, CD3+CD56+NKG2C- and CD3+CD56-NKG2C+) from fewer than 10 donors had their TCR beta-chain repertoires profiled. Among the eight sequenced donors, seven were HCMV-seropositive and one was HCMV-seronegative. In several experiments an anti-gammadeltaTCR antibody was added to restrict sorting to alphabetaTCR-expressing T cells. In roughly 6 donors, the dominant CD3+CD56+NKG2C+ clonotypes ranked among the top 10 CD8+ clonotypes, making up roughly 1.0-8% of CD8+ T cells. Those dominant clonotypes were again the most abundant among CD3+CD56-NKG2C+ cells in a few donors, at about 28.3-65%. Whether the expanded NKG2C-expressing T cell clones were specific for HCMV antigens remained unclear. All eight donors whose samples were sequenced were randomly selected healthy volunteers, three of them men and five women. HCMV-specific IgG was detected in serum with a commercial ELISA kit to determine HCMV serostatus. MIGEC was used to demultiplex reads and group the reads by UMI, and MiTCR was used to assemble and quantify clonotypes. Only TCR cDNA sequences supported by at least two reads were kept to exclude erroneous sequences. The tcR package was used for downstream repertoire analysis, with clonotypes matched between fractions based on CDR3 nucleotide sequence plus V segment. VDJmatch was used to annotate antigen specificity against VDJdb, with one amino acid substitution in CDR3 allowed.

This receptor was taken from a woman between 18 and 29 years old in good health. The chain employs TRBV10-3 and TRBJ2-3; the D region possibly corresponds to TRBD2 (5 bases align). The sequencing input was CD4+ T cells sorted from blood. The CDR3 region has the sequence CAISEPGSDTQYF. The sequence in DNA is TGTGCCATCAGTGAGCCGGGGTCAGATACGCAGTATTTT.